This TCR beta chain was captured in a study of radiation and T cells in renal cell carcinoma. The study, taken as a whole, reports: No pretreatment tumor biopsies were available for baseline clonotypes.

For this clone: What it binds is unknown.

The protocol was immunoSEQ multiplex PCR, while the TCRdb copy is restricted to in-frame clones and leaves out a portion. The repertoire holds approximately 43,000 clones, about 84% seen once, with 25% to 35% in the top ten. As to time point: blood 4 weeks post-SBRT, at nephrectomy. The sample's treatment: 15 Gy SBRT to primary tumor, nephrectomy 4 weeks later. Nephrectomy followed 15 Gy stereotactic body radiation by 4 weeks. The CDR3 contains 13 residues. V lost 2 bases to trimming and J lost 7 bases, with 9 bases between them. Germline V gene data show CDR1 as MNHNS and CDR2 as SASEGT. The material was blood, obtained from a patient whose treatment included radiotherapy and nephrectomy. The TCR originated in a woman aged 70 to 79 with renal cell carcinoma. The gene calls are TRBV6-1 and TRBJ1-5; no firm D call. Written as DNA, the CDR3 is TGTGCCAGCAGTGAACTGGGAGGACAGCCCCAGCATTTT. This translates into CASSELGGQPQHF.